One TCR beta chain is described in this entry. Its specificity is unknown. Libraries were prepared by immunoSEQ multiplex PCR; TCRdb keeps only in-frame clonotypes and omits some of them. Among 65,000 to 85,000 clones, 90% to 95% were seen once, and the ten largest hold 5.2%. These data originate in a study of T cell responses to AZD1222 COVID-19 vaccine. Study-level background: Second doses were pooled across both intervals (about 4 or about 12 weeks). Notes on the study in general: Repertoires were sampled only after the peak T cell response. After two AZD1222 doses, spike-specific TCR breadth and depth rose versus day 0.

V was pared by 5 bases and J by 7 bases, with 14 bases of the junction left unmatched. This CDR3 has 16 amino acids. Germline lookup yields CDR1 MNHNY and CDR2 SVGAGI (reference sequence). Sequenced here: peripheral blood, sampled on day 0 of AZD1222 vaccination. The source of this sequence is an adult in good health. The chain employs TRBV6-6 and TRBJ1-5; 7 positions agree with TRBD1. The DNA of the CDR3 is TGTGCCAGCAGTGGCCGAGGGGGACAGAACGGACAGCCCCAGCATTTT. This translates into CASSGRGGQNGQPQHF.